The clone carrying this T cell receptor (beta chain) was seen at least ten times. This sample was taken from a study of CD8 T cells in ankylosing spondylitis. TCRdb independently ran MiXCR on the 5' RACE reads; one entry per CDR3 protein. This table has some 130,000 distinct CDR3 sequences, 7.3% appearing once. This CDR3 region has 14 residues. Trimming took off 0 bases at V and 4 bases at J, with 7 bases between the two ends. From germline, CDR1 is SGHRS and CDR2 YFSETQ. The specimen was blood, either unsorted or a sorted T cell fraction (not recorded which). This sequence joins TRBV5-1 and TRBJ2-2; D gene unclear. The source is a female donor with ankylosing spondylitis or in good health (not recorded which). This CDR3 reads CASSLGDPTGELFF. CDR3 DNA sequence: TGCGCCAGCAGCTTGGGAGATCCCACCGGGGAGCTGTTTTTT.